These 29 T cell receptor beta chains were sequenced from one sample in a study of preoperative IRX-2 immunotherapy in early breast cancer. Method: immunoSEQ multiplex PCR; TCRdb's copy keeps in-frame clones and lacks some. The table shows 35,000 to 45,000 clones, with 70% to 85% occurring only once. The treatment: preoperative locoregional IRX-2 cytokine immunotherapy. Sample: tumor tissue, taken after IRX-2 immunotherapy. The receptor source for this set is a human donor with breast cancer.

The chain joins TRBV5-1 to TRBJ1-2, with a possible D match to TRBD1 (6 bases). Germline CDR1 SGHRS, CDR2 YFSETQ. Trimming removed 5 bases from V and 6 bases from J, with 17 bases in between. This CDR3 has 14 residues. The CDR3 spells CASRRAGTMDGYTF. The DNA for the CDR3 is TGCGCCAGCAGGCGTGCGGGGACAATGGATGGCTACACCTTC.

The V and J genes are TRBV5-1 and TRBJ2-1; D ambiguous. The CDR3 totals 14 residues. Germline lookup yields CDR1 SGHRS and CDR2 YFSETQ. V was clipped by 5 bases and J by 8 bases, with 17 bases between them. The CDR3, as DNA: TGCGCCAGCAGGAGGCTCGGGCCAAGAGATGAGCAGTTCTTC. It codes for CASRRLGPRDEQFF.

By sample fraction, this clone is medium-sized. V usage is TRBV11-3 and J usage is TRBJ1-3, with D uncertain. V lost 5 bases and J lost 4, with 18 bases in between. The CDR3 contains 16 residues. CDR1 is SGHNT and CDR2 is YENEEA in the germline V gene. CDR3 loop: CASSVPGDVLGNTIYF. As DNA, the CDR3 is TGTGCCAGCAGCGTCCCGGGAGACGTACTGGGAAACACCATATATTTT.

The chain is built from TRBV5-1 and TRBJ1-1, with D maybe TRBD1 (6 bases). The CDR3 is 14 residues long. V dropped 0 bases and J dropped 5 bases, with 11 bases sitting between them. Germline V gene lookup returns CDR1 SGHRS and CDR2 YFSETQ. As DNA, the CDR3 is TGCGCCAGCAGCTTGGAGGAAGGGGGGACTGAAGCTTTCTTT. This sequence encodes CASSLEEGGTEAFF.

This clone came up a few times. The rearrangement uses TRBV18 and TRBJ1-4; D gene ambiguous. This CDR3 has 15 residues. Germline V CDR1 and CDR2: KGHSH, LQKENI. The V and J ends lost 3 bases and 2 bases respectively, with 10 bases between them. CDR3 bases: TGTGCCAGCTCACCCAACCAACTGACTAATGAAAAACTGTTTTTT. Residues: CASSPNQLTNEKLFF.

The chain has TRBV11-3 and TRBJ1-2; possible D gene TRBD1, 5 bases. Germline CDR1 reads SGHNT; CDR2 reads YENEEA. Trimming left V 5 bases short and J 4 bases short, with 20 bases between. This CDR3 region has 16 residues. This CDR3 is CASSHPEAGLGYGYTF. As DNA, the CDR3 is TGTGCCAGCAGCCATCCGGAGGCGGGGCTCGGCTATGGCTACACCTTC.

This clone was picked up a small number of times. The chain links TRBV28 to TRBJ2-2; the match to TRBD1 covers 9 bases. V lost 7 bases to trimming and J lost 2 bases; unmatched junction nucleotides: 8. Germline loops: CDR1 MDHEN, CDR2 SYDVKM. The CDR3 sequence is 16 residues long. CDR3 protein: CASITNRGHNTGELFF. CDR3 sequence (DNA): TGTGCCAGCATTACGAACAGGGGGCACAACACCGGGGAGCTGTTTTTT.

J is TRBJ2-5 and V is TRBV19, with D unclear. CDR1 is LNHDA, CDR2 SQIVND, per germline (reference sequence). V was pared by 5 bases and J by 4 bases, with 11 bases between. CDR3 length equals 13 residues. As DNA, the CDR3 is TGTGCCAGTAGTCCCACCTCGGGAGAGACCCAGTACTTC. Residues: CASSPTSGETQYF.

This clone came up a few times. The chain employs TRBV11-3 and TRBJ1-1; the D is unclear. The length of the CDR3 is 14 residues. Trimming left V 5 bases short and J 1 base short, with 11 bases between. The germline CDR1 and CDR2 sequences are SGHNT and YENEEA. The chain's CDR3 is CASSTPRGNTEAFF. In DNA form, the CDR3 reads TGTGCCAGCAGCACCCCGCGGGGGAACACTGAAGCTTTCTTT. The variable domain in full, completed from reference TRBV11-3 and TRBJ1-1, reads EAGVVQSPRYKIIEKKQPVAFWCNPISGHNTLYWYLQNLGQGPELLIRYENEEAVDDSQLPKDRFSAERLKGVDSTLKIQPAELGDSAVYLCASSTPRGNTEAFFGQGTRLTVV.

The chain joins TRBV19 to TRBJ1-6; no reliable D call. Trimming cost V 3 bases and J 9 bases, with 9 bases left between them. This CDR3 region has 13 residues. Germline values: CDR1 LNHDA, CDR2 SQIVND (reference sequence). The CDR3 here is CASSIDLVSPLHF. Here the CDR3 DNA reads TGTGCCAGTAGTATCGACCTTGTTTCACCCCTCCACTTT.

The chain uses TRBV6-8 and TRBJ1-2; 8 nucleotides line up with TRBD1. This CDR3 spans 16 amino acids. Germline V lookup: CDR1 MNHGY, CDR2 SAAAGT. The junction had 11 bases not matched to a gene; V was cut back by 8 bases and J by 0 bases. CDR3 bases: TGTGCCAGCGGCCTTAACCACAGGGGGGCTAACTATGGCTACACCTTC. Amino acids: CASGLNHRGANYGYTF.

This clone was seen a single time. This sequence joins TRBV5-1 and TRBJ2-4; tentative D call: TRBD2 (5 bases). Germline V lookup: CDR1 SGHRS, CDR2 YFSETQ. Trimming took 2 bases from V and 7 from J, leaving 19 bases between them. The CDR3 contains 16 residues. The CDR3 is CASSFQGSSSFNIQYF. DNA for the CDR3: TGCGCCAGCAGCTTTCAAGGGAGTAGTAGTTTTAACATTCAGTACTTC.

This clone was seen a single time. The CDR3 DNA is TGTGCCAGTAGTATAACCCCCGGGACAGGGTGGAAGAATGAAAAACTGTTTTTT. Translating it yields CASSITPGTGWKNEKLFF. The genes are TRBV19 and TRBJ1-4, with 9 bases matching TRBD1. Germline V gene sequence: CDR1 LNHDA, CDR2 SQIVND (reference sequence). The CDR3 totals 18 residues. V dropped 2 bases and J dropped 5; count of bases not matched to a gene: 12.

V and J are TRBV29-1 and TRBJ2-1, with D possibly matching TRBD1 (6 bases). The CDR3 is 12 amino acids. Trimming took 4 bases from V and 5 from J, leaving 9 bases between them. Germline lookup yields CDR1 SQVTM and CDR2 ANQGSEA. CDR3 nucleotide sequence: TGCAGCGTTGTTAGGGGGAACAATGAGCAGTTCTTC. Encoded protein: CSVVRGNNEQFF.

This chain links TRBV29-1 with TRBJ2-1, with TRBD2 identical over 10 bases. The CDR3 spans 13 residues. J lost 7 bases, V lost 4 bases, and 4 bases had no gene match. Germline CDR1 reads SQVTM; CDR2 reads ANQGSEA. The CDR3 nucleotides are TGCAGCGTTGTTAGCGGGAGGAATAATGAGCAGTTCTTC. It translates to CSVVSGRNNEQFF.

J is TRBJ1-3 and V is TRBV5-1; D might be TRBD1 (6 bases). Germline CDR1 SGHRS, CDR2 YFSETQ. The CDR3 runs to 16 residues. V was pared by 4 bases and J by 2 bases, with 16 bases between. For the CDR3, the DNA is TGCGCCAGCAGCAGGGGGACCTTCGGAGCTGGAAACACCATATATTTT. Protein product: CASSRGTFGAGNTIYF. Variable domain in full (rest from reference TRBV5-1 and TRBJ1-3): KAGVTQTPRYLIKTRGQQVTLSCSPISGHRSVSWYQQTPGQGLQFLFEYFSETQRNKGNFPGRFSGRQFSNSRSEMNVSTLELGDSALYLCASSRGTFGAGNTIYFGEGSWLTVV.

The chain has TRBV28 and TRBJ2-7; D tentatively reads TRBD1 or TRBD2 (5 bases each). The V end lost 4 bases, the J end lost 9 bases, and 16 bases lay between the germline ends. Per the germline V gene, CDR1 is MDHEN and CDR2 is SYDVKM. The CDR3 runs to 13 residues. The DNA of the CDR3 is TGTGCCAGCAGTTCTCGATCTAGGGACGGGCAGTACTTC. Its protein is CASSSRSRDGQYF.

This rearrangement joins TRBV11-3 to TRBJ2-2; 7 bases align to TRBD1. V was pared by 2 bases and J by 1 base, with 10 bases of the junction left unmatched. Germline V gene data show CDR1 as SGHNT and CDR2 as YENEEA. This CDR3 contains 18 residues. The CDR3 loop is CASSLNRGQMGNTGELFF. The CDR3 DNA reads as TGTGCCAGCAGCTTAAATCGGGGACAGATGGGGAACACCGGGGAGCTGTTTTTT.

The rearrangement links TRBV7-8 to TRBJ1-1; the match to TRBD1 covers 7 bases. The CDR3 runs 18 residues. The V gene's germline CDR1 is SGHVS and CDR2 FQNEAQ. Trimming removed 5 bases from V and 1 base from J; junction bases left unmatched: 16. Here the CDR3 DNA reads TGTGCCAGCAGCCAAGCACCCTCTCTAGCAGGGGGGAACACTGAAGCTTTCTTT. This translates into CASSQAPSLAGGNTEAFF.

The chain combines TRBV18 with TRBJ1-4; D not certain. The V gene lost 1 base and the J gene lost 6 bases, with 18 bases spanning the gap. The length of the CDR3 is 17 residues. Germline V gene sequence: CDR1 KGHSH, CDR2 LQKENI. The CDR3 is CASSPRLLGRSDEKLFF. The DNA for the CDR3 is TGTGCCAGCTCACCACGTTTGTTGGGCAGGTCGGATGAAAAACTGTTTTTT.

In this sample, this clone turned up a few times. The chain is built from TRBV5-1 and TRBJ1-5; 8 bases match TRBD1. CDR3 length: 14 residues. J lost 15 bases, V lost 3 bases, and 14 bases had no gene match. The germline gives CDR1 SGHRS, CDR2 YFSETQ. CDR3 residues: CASSSGGRESAWHF. CDR3 coding DNA: TGCGCCAGCAGCTCAGGGGGCCGCGAATCCGCCTGGCATTTT.

This clone was recorded once. CDR3 sequence: CASSLTGNTGELFF. DNA of the CDR3: TGTGCCAGCAGCCTGACAGGGAACACCGGGGAGCTGTTTTTT. V usage is TRBV7-1 and J usage is TRBJ2-2; TRBD1 might be the D (6 bases). TRBV7-1 is known as an ORF, though its function is uncertain. Between the trimmed V and J ends, which lost 5 bases and 1 base, there was a span of 8 bases. CDR3 length: 14 amino acids.

This sequence joins TRBV6-8 and TRBJ2-5; D is perhaps TRBD2 (6 bases). This CDR3 contains 17 residues. V gave up 5 bases and J gave up 4 bases, with 23 bases separating them. Looked up from germline, CDR1 is MNHGY and CDR2 is SAAAGT. As DNA, the CDR3 is TGTGCCAGCAGTCCCCTGCGGGGTCAGGGTGGGAGAGAGACCCAGTACTTC. It encodes CASSPLRGQGGRETQYF.

V usage is TRBV11-3 and J usage is TRBJ2-1; D remains ambiguous. V was clipped by 5 bases and J by 4 bases, with 12 bases between them. This CDR3 comprises 14 residues. Germline V gene sequence: CDR1 SGHNT, CDR2 YENEEA. The CDR3 protein is CASSPEPAYNEQFF. The CDR3 region has the DNA TGTGCCAGCAGCCCAGAACCAGCTTACAATGAGCAGTTCTTC.

Notes on this clone: Sequence at one end of the junction differs from germline and may be a read error. X shows a residue whose base was not read or is ambiguous. The chain links TRBV6-8 to TRBJ1-2, with 7 bases that match TRBD1. The CDR3 has 18 amino acids. Germline CDR1 reads MNHGY; CDR2 reads SAAAGT. CDR3 sequence reads: CAISVAKGGRGXNYGYTF. DNA for the CDR3: TGTGCCATCAGTGTTGCAAAAGGGGGCAGGGGAYCTAACTATGGCTACACCTTC.

The rearrangement uses TRBV5-1 and TRBJ2-5; D is perhaps TRBD2 (5 bases). Germline CDR1 and CDR2: SGHRS and YFSETQ. Trimming took off 3 bases at V and 2 bases at J, with 11 bases between the two ends. The length of the CDR3 is 14 residues. CDR3 region: CASSSDGVQETQYF. CDR3 in DNA: TGCGCCAGCAGCTCTGACGGGGTTCAAGAGACCCAGTACTTC.

This rearrangement joins TRBV18 to TRBJ2-7; D not certain. V was cut by 3 bases and J by 9 bases, with 24 bases left in between. The CDR3 runs to 16 residues. Germline V lookup: CDR1 KGHSH, CDR2 LQKENI. The CDR3 DNA is TGTGCCAGCTCACCCGCGGAAAATCCCGCTTTCTTATGGCAGTACTTC. Its translation: CASSPAENPAFLWQYF. Together with reference TRBV18 and TRBJ2-7, the CDR3 gives the full variable domain: NAGVMQNPRHLVRRRGQEARLRCSPMKGHSHVYWYRQLPEEGLKFMVYLQKENIIDESGMPKERFSAEFPKEGPSILRIQQVVRGDSAAYFCASSPAENPAFLWQYFGPGTRLTVT.

The rearrangement joins TRBV30 to TRBJ1-4, with TRBD1 matching 7 bases. J was trimmed by 5 bases and V by 0 bases; bases with no gene match: 3. Germline lookup yields CDR1 GTSNPN and CDR2 SVGIG (reference sequence). The CDR3 is made up of 14 amino acids. The CDR3, as DNA: TGTGCCTGGAGTGTACTGGGACAGAATGAAAAACTGTTTTTT. As protein: CAWSVLGQNEKLFF.

The V call is TRBV6-8, the J call TRBJ2-2; no definite D call. The V gene lost 7 bases and the J gene lost 4 bases, with 10 bases spanning the gap. Germline loops: CDR1 MNHGY, CDR2 SAAAGT. The CDR3 is 13 amino acids. CDR3 loop: CASTGRLTGELFF. DNA of the CDR3: TGTGCCAGCACTGGACGACTCACCGGGGAGCTGTTTTTT.